The 12 T cell receptor beta chains listed next were all sequenced from one sample in a study of CD8 T cells in Susac syndrome. Random-hexamer reverse transcription was applied to about 0.45 to 1 ug RNA. TCRdb reprocessed the immunoSEQ multiplex PCR reads via MiXCR and lists one record per CDR3 protein. The sample shows nearly 200,000 distinct CDR3 sequences, about 95% of them seen only once. Sequenced sample: CD4+ T cells from PBMCs. The receptors stem from a human donor with multiple sclerosis.

The chain carries TRBV19 and TRBJ1-2, with a possible D match to TRBD1 (6 bases). The CDR3 length is 14 residues. The germline CDR1 and CDR2 sequences are LNHDA and SQIVND (reference sequence). V was cut by 6 bases and J by 4 bases, with 15 bases left in between. CDR3 region: CASSGSGDIYGYTF. The CDR3 DNA reads as TGTGCCAGTAGCGGGTCAGGGGATATCTATGGCTACACCTTC.

DNA for the CDR3: TGCAGTGCTAGAGATTGGGGGCTAGCGTCAACCTCCGAGCAGTACTTC. Translation gives CSARDWGLASTSEQYF. The rearrangement links TRBV20-1 to TRBJ2-7, with D perhaps matching TRBD1 or TRBD2 (6 bases each). Germline assignment: CDR1 DFQATT and CDR2 SNEGSKA (reference sequence). V shed 0 bases and J shed 6 bases, with 21 bases lying between them. The CDR3 covers 16 residues.

The J gene is TRBJ2-1, the V gene TRBV20-1; the match to TRBD2 covers 13 bases. There are 15 residues in the CDR3. Germline CDR1 reads DFQATT; CDR2 reads SNEGSKA (reference sequence). Here the CDR3 reads CSVTSGRGGQNEQFF. The CDR3 DNA follows: TGCAGCGTTACTAGCGGGAGGGGGGGGCAAAATGAGCAGTTCTTC.

The chain carries TRBV23-1 and TRBJ2-2; TRBD2 is a possible D gene (5 bases). TRBV23-1 falls under the ORF class, with uncertain function. The CDR3 sequence is 15 residues long. Trimming took off 7 bases at V and 3 bases at J, with 15 bases between the two ends. The CDR3 DNA sequence: TGCGCCAGCACTCCCCAGTGGGGAGACACCGGGGAGCTGTTTTTT. Translation gives CASTPQWGDTGELFF.

This clonotype was counted between two and nine times. CDR3 in amino acids: CASKGNEKLFF. The CDR3 DNA reads as TGTGCCAGCAAGGGGAATGAAAAACTGTTTTTT. The chain joins TRBV27 to TRBJ1-4, with D perhaps TRBD1 (5 bases). The V gene lost 7 bases and the J gene lost 5 bases, with 5 bases spanning the gap. CDR1 and CDR2 (germline): MNHEY, SMNVEV (reference sequence). The CDR3 spans 11 residues. Full variable domain (remainder filled in from reference TRBV27 and TRBJ1-4): EAQVTQNPRYLITVTGKKLTVTCSQNMNHEYMSWYRQDPGLGLRQIYYSMNVEVTDKGDVPEGYKVSRKEKRNFPLILESPSPNQTSLYFCASKGNEKLFFGSGTQLSVL.

This chain links TRBV5-1 with TRBJ1-5; D gene uncertain. Trimming left V 0 bases short and J 1 base short, with 8 bases between. The CDR3 contains 15 residues. Germline-derived CDR1 and CDR2 are SGHRS and YFSETQ. CDR3 nucleotide sequence: TGCGCCAGCAGCTTGGCGGGCGGAAGCAATCAGCCCCAGCATTTT. Its translation: CASSLAGGSNQPQHF.

This chain links TRBV3-1 with TRBJ1-1, with 8 nucleotides matching TRBD1. Germline-derived CDR1 and CDR2 are LGHDT and YNNKEL (reference sequence). The length of the CDR3 is 16 residues. J lost 1 base, V lost 1 base, and 5 bases had no gene match. CDR3 sequence (DNA): TGTGCCAGCAGCCAAGGGACAGGGTATGGGAACACTGAAGCTTTCTTT. This gives the protein CASSQGTGYGNTEAFF.

The rearrangement links TRBV10-3 to TRBJ1-2; D call uncertain. Germline V gene sequence: CDR1 ENHRY, CDR2 SYGVKD. The CDR3 sequence is 10 residues long. Trimming left V 6 bases short and J 6 bases short, with 5 bases between. The CDR3 protein is CAIRTDGYTF. In DNA form, the CDR3 reads TGTGCCATCAGAACAGATGGCTACACCTTC.

The chain recombines TRBV9 with TRBJ1-2; TRBD1 agrees at 7 bases. This CDR3 contains 14 residues. J gave up 7 bases and V 0 bases, and 6 bases lay outside the gene matches. Germline V CDR1 and CDR2: SGDLS, YYNGEE. CDR3 protein: CASSVGDSTIGYTF. The DNA of the CDR3 is TGTGCCAGCAGCGTAGGGGACAGTACGATTGGCTACACCTTC. Together with reference TRBV9 and TRBJ1-2, the CDR3 gives the full variable domain: DSGVTQTPKHLITATGQRVTLRCSPRSGDLSVYWYQQSLDQGLQFLIQYYNGEERAKGNILERFSAQQFPDLHSELNLSSLELGDSALYFCASSVGDSTIGYTFGSGTRLTVV.

The chain couples TRBV4-1 to TRBJ1-5; 9 bases are a match to TRBD1. This CDR3 is built from 19 residues. V shed 0 bases and J 2 bases; nucleotides not matched to a gene: 11. Germline CDR1 MGHRA, CDR2 YSYEKL. This chain's CDR3 is CASSQEYGTGIVRNQPQHF. CDR3 in DNA: TGCGCCAGCAGCCAAGAGTACGGGACAGGGATTGTTCGCAATCAGCCCCAGCATTTT.

The chain couples TRBV5-6 to TRBJ1-2, with 8 bases that match TRBD1. This CDR3 spans 16 amino acids. CDR1 and CDR2 (germline): SGHDT, YYEEEE. The V gene end was trimmed by 2 bases and the J gene end by 6 bases; junction bases not matched to a gene: 12. CDR3 nucleotides: TGTGCCAGCAGCTTACTGACAGGGGATCTTCTGGATGGCTACACCTTC. It specifies CASSLLTGDLLDGYTF.

The chain combines TRBV6-6 with TRBJ2-1; D ambiguous. With 2 bases removed from V and 5 bases from J, the gap between germline ends came to 10 bases. The CDR3 has 14 amino acids. The germline V gene has CDR1 MNHNY and CDR2 SVGAGI (reference sequence). The CDR3 reads CASSYASVDNEQFF. The CDR3 bases are TGTGCCAGCAGTTACGCCTCGGTTGACAATGAGCAGTTCTTC.